This TCR beta chain was documented in a study of T cell changes during pregnancy in multiple sclerosis. The sample holds one count of this clone. The protocol was immunoSEQ multiplex PCR, while the TCRdb copy is restricted to in-frame clones and leaves out a portion. The sample yields around 71,000 clones, approximately 90% seen once. The sequencing here drew on peripheral blood, taken in the third trimester of pregnancy. The TCR was taken from a female donor with multiple sclerosis, enrolled in a pregnancy study.

CDR3 protein: CASSPQGYGTDTQYF. DNA of the CDR3: TGCGCCAGCAGCCCACAGGGTTACGGTACAGATACGCAGTATTTT. This sequence joins TRBV5-1 and TRBJ2-3; possibly TRBD1 for D (6 bases). The CDR3 is 15 residues long. Deletions cut 4 bases from V and 3 bases from J, with 15 bases between. CDR1 and CDR2 from the germline V gene are SGHRS and YFSETQ.